The TCR beta chain under discussion was sequenced for a study of glioma-infiltrating T cells. Regarding the study as a whole: Very few CDR3 sequences were shared between tissue and blood. Tissue-blood divergence was below expectation in non-neoplastic patients, above in gliomas.

The CDR3 consists of 13 residues. With 6 bases removed from V and 4 bases from J, the gap between germline ends came to 11 bases. Germline CDR1 KGHSH, CDR2 LQKENI. On this clonotype itself: What it binds is not known.

Using RNA template, CDR3s of TCR alpha and beta were amplified with iRepertoire arm-PCR. For one-step reverse transcription and amplification, 100-400 ng of tissue mRNA or PBMC total RNA was used. MiXCR, applied by TCRdb to the multiplex PCR reads, yields one record per CDR3 protein. This sample has 100,000 to 150,000 distinct CDR3 sequences, with more than 20% found just once. J is TRBJ2-3 and V is TRBV18; D gene uncertain. The sequencing input was glioma tissue, nonneoplastic brain tissue, or PBMCs (not recorded which). The sequence came from a human donor with low-grade glioma or glioblastoma, undergoing nonglioma brain surgery, or in good health (not recorded which). Here the CDR3 DNA reads TGTGCCAGCTCGCAACTAAGCGCAGATACGCAGTATTTT. Translating it yields CASSQLSADTQYF.